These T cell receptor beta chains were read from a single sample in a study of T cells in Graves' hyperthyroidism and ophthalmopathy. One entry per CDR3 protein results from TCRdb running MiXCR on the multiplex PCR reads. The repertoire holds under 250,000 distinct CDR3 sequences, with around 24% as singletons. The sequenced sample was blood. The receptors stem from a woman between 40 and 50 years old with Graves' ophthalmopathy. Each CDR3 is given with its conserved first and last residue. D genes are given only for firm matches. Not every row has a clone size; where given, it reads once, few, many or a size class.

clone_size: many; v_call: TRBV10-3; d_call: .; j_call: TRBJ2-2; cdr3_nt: TGTGCCACCAACTCACAGGGTGCCGGGGAGCTGTTTTTT; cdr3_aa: CATNSQGAGELFF
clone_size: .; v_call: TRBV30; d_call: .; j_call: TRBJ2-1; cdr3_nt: TGTGCCTGGAGTGTAAGGGGCTATGAGCAGTTCTTC; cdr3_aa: CAWSVRGYEQFF
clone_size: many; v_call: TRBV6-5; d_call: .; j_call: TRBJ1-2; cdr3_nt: TGTGCCAGCAGGCTGGTTACGGGAGGCTACACCTTC; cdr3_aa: CASRLVTGGYTF
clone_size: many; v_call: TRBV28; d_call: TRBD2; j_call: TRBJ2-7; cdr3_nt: TGTGCCAGCAGCACACCCGGGGGGTCGGCCGAGCAGTACTTC; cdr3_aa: CASSTPGGSAEQYF
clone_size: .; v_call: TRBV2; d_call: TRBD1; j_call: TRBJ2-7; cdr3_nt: TGTGCCAGCACCGGGACAGTGACCTACGAGCAGTACTTC; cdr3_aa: CASTGTVTYEQYF
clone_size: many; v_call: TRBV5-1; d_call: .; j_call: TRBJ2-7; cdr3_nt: TGCGCCAGCAGCAGTGGAGGGCTAACCTACGAGCAGTACTTC; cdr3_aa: CASSSGGLTYEQYF
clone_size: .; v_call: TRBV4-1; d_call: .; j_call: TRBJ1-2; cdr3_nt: TGCGCCAGCAGCCAAGCCGGCAGTGGGTATGGCTACACCTTC; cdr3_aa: CASSQAGSGYGYTF
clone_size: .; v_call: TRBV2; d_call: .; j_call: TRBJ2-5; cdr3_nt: TGTGCCAGCAGCGAACTAGTTCTAGAGACCCAGTACTTC; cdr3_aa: CASSELVLETQYF
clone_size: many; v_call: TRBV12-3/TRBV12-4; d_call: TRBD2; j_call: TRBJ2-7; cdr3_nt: TGTGCCAGCAGTCCCGGACTAGCGGGATTGGGCGAGCAGTACTTC; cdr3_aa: CASSPGLAGLGEQYF
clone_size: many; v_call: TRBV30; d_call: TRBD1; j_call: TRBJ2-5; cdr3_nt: TGTGCCTGGACCCCACAGGGGGCAAGGGAGACCCAGTACTTC; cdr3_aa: CAWTPQGARETQYF
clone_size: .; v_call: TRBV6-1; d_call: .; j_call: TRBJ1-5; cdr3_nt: TGTGCCAGCAGTGAAGCAAGACAGGGCAATCAGCCCCAGCATTTT; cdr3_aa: CASSEARQGNQPQHF
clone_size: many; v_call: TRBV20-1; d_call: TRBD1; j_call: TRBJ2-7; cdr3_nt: TGCAGTGCTACCTGGGACAGGCCTTCCTACGAGCAGTACTTC; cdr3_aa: CSATWDRPSYEQYF
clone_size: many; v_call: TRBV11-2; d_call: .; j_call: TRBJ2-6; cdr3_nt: TGTGCCAGCAGCTTACATACAGGGGTCGGGGGGGCCAACGTCCCGACTTTC; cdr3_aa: CASSLHTGVGGANVPTF
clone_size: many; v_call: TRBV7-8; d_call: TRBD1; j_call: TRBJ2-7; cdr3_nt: TGTGCCAGCAGCTTAGTTACTGGGACAGGTAACTACGAGCAGTACTTC; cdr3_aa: CASSLVTGTGNYEQYF
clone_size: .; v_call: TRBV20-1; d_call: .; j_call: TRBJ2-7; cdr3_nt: TGCAGTGCTACCAACGGTGGCGAGCAGTACTTC; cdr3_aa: CSATNGGEQYF
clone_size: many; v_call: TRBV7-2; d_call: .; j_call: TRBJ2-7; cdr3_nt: TGTGCCAGCAGCCCAATAGCCTACGAGCAGTACTTC; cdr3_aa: CASSPIAYEQYF
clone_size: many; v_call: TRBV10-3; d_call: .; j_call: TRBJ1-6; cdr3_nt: TGTGCCATCAGTGGGGGAGCAGGGAACAGGTCACCCCTCCACTTT; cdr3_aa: CAISGGAGNRSPLHF
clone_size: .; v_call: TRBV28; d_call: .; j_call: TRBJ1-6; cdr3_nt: TGTGCCAGCAGTCCCCCGGTAATCGGCCGAGGTTCACCCCTCCACTTT; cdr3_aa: CASSPPVIGRGSPLHF
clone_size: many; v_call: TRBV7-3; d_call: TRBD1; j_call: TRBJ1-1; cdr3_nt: TGTGCCAGCAGCTTAACCCGAGGACAGGGTGAAGCTTTCTTT; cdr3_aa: CASSLTRGQGEAFF
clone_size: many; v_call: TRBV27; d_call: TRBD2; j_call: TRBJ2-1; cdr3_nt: TGTGCCAGCAGTTTCTTACCGGGACTAGCTTCCGATGAGCAGTTCTTC; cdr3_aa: CASSFLPGLASDEQFF
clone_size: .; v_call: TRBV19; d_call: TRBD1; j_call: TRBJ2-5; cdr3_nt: TGTGCCAGTAAAGCTCGGGACAGGGTTGAGACCCGGTACTTC; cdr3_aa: CASKARDRVETRYF
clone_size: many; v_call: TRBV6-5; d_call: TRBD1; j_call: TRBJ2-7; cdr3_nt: TGTGCCAGCAGTTACTGGGGACAGAATAACGAGCAGTACTTC; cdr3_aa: CASSYWGQNNEQYF
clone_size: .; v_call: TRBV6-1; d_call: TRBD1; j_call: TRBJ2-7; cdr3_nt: TGTGCCAGCAACCCTATTCCGAGGGGGCCTTACGCCTACGAGCAGTACTTC; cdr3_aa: CASNPIPRGPYAYEQYF
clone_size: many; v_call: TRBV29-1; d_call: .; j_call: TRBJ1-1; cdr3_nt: TGCAGCGCCGTGGGGTTTGAAGCTTTCTTT; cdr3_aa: CSAVGFEAFF
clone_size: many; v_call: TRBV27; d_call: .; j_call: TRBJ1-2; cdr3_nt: TGTGCCAGCAGGCCCCTGGGAAGCTATGGCTACACCTTC; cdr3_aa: CASRPLGSYGYTF
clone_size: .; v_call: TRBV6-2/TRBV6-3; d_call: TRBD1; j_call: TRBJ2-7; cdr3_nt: TGTGCCAGCAATCACGCCCCCGGGACAGGGGCCTCCACCTCCTACGAGCAGTACTTC; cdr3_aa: CASNHAPGTGASTSYEQYF
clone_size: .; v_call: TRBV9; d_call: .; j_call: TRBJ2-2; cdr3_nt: TGTGCCAGCAGCGTAGGCACGAAAACAGGTACTAGACGCACCGGGGAGCTGTTTTTT; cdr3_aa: CASSVGTKTGTRRTGELFF
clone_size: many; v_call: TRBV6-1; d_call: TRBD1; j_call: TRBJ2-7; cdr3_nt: TGTGCCAGCAGTGAAGACAGGGGTGTTTTACGCGAGCAGTACTTC; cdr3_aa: CASSEDRGVLREQYF
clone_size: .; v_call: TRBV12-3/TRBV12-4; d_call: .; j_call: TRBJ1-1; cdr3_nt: TGTGCCAGCAGTAAGACAGTGAACACTGGAGCTTTCTTT; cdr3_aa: CASSKTVNTGAFF
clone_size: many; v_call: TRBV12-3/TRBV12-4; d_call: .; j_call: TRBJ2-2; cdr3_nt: TGTGCCAGCAGTTTGGGGTCAAGCGGAGGACCGGTCGGGGAGCTGTTTTTT; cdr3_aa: CASSLGSSGGPVGELFF
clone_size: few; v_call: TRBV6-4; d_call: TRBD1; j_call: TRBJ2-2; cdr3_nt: TGTGCCAGCAGTGAGGGACAGGGAGGCGGGGAGCTGTTTTTT; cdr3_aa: CASSEGQGGGELFF
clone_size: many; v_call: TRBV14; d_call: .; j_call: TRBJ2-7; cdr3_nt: TGTGCCAGCAGCCAAGTGGGTGGCTCCTACGAGCAGTACTTC; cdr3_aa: CASSQVGGSYEQYF
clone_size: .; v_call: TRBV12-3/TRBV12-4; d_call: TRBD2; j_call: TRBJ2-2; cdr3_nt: TGTGCCAGCAGTTTCCGCCGCCGGGGACTAGCGGGGAACACCGGGGAGCTGTTTTTT; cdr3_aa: CASSFRRRGLAGNTGELFF
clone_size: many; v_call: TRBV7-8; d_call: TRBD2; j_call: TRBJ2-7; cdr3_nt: TGTGCCAGCAGCCCGCTGACTAGCGGGAGGGGTGAGCAGTACTTC; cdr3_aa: CASSPLTSGRGEQYF
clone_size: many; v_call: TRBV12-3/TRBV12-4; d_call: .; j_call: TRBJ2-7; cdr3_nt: TGTGCCAGCAGCCACCCGAGTGGGAGAATCTACGAGCAGTACTTC; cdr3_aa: CASSHPSGRIYEQYF
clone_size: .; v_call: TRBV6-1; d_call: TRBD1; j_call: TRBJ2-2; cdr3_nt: TGTGCCAGCAGTCCACAGGACAGGGTTAAGGCCGGGGAGCTGTTTTTT; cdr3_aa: CASSPQDRVKAGELFF
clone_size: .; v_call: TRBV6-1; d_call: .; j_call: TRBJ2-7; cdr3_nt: TGTGCCAGCAGTGAAGCTACCACCAGCTACGAGCAGTACTTC; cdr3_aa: CASSEATTSYEQYF
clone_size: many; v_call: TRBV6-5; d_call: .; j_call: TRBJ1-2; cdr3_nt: TGTGCCAGACTCGACCTGGGCGGAGGCTACACCTTC; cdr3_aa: CARLDLGGGYTF
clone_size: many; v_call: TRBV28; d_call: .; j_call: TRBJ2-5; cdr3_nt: TGTGCCAGCAGTCCTACCGGGTCTTGGGAGACCCAGTACTTC; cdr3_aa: CASSPTGSWETQYF
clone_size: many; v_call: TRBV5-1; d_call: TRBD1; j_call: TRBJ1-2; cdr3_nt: TGCGCCAGCCGGACAGGAACTCGCCCTGACTATGGCTACACCTTC; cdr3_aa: CASRTGTRPDYGYTF